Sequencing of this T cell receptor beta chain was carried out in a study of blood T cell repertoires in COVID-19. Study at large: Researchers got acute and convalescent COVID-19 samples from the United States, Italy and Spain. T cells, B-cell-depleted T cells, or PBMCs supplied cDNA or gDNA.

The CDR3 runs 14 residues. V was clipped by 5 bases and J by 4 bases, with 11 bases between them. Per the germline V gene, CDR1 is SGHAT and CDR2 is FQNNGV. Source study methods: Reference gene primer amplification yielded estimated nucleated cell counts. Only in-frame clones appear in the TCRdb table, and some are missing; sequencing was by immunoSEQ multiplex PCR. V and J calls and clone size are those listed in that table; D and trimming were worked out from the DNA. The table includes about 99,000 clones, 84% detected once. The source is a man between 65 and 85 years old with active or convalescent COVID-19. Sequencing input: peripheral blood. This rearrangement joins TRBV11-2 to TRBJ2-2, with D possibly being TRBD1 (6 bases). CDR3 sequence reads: CASSLTGFTGELFF. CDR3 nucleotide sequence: TGTGCCAGCAGCCTTACAGGGTTCACCGGGGAGCTGTTTTTT.